The 11 T cell receptor beta chains below come from one sample, sequenced in a study of a mutant IDH1 vaccine in newly diagnosed glioma (dated by TCRdb to about 2021). Library creation used the immunoSEQ multiplex PCR assay. In TCRdb, the immuneACCESS table is reduced to in-frame sequences with V and J assigned. These tables do not hold every clone; where another copy was compared, an unresolved V gene accounts for under half, and the others remain unexplained. The sample contains just under 95,000 clones, roughly 85% of them found a single time. The ten largest clonotypes hold under 8% of the sample. The time point label for this specimen denotes: baseline, week 1 (first vaccination visit). The treatment or condition label, as the study defines it: pre-vaccination baseline after standard-of-care therapy. The specimen comprised PBMCs, sampled from a glioma patient treated with radiotherapy, temozolomide or both. The receptors come from a woman aged 45-65 years with glioma.

As DNA, the CDR3 is TGTGCCACCAGCAGAGAGCCGTTAGGGTCCGAGCAGTACTTC. This codes for CATSREPLGSEQYF. The chain recombines TRBV15 with TRBJ2-7; no definite D call. This CDR3 has 14 amino acids. The germline V and J ends were trimmed by 0 bases and 6 bases, with 12 bases remaining between them. The germline gives CDR1 LNHNV, CDR2 YYDKDF (reference sequence).

This chain links TRBV11-2 with TRBJ1-2, with unresolved D. Trimming cost V 1 base and J 4 bases, with 10 bases left between them. The CDR3 is made up of 14 amino acids. The germline CDR1 and CDR2 sequences are SGHAT and FQNNGV. The CDR3 loop reads CASSLGRAVYGYTF. The CDR3 nucleotides are TGTGCCAGCAGCTTAGGGCGGGCAGTCTATGGCTACACCTTC.

This clone was seen just once. The chain has TRBV28 and TRBJ2-3; D remains ambiguous. The V gene lost 4 bases and the J gene lost 1 base, with 12 bases spanning the gap. Looked up from germline, CDR1 is MDHEN and CDR2 is SYDVKM. There are 15 residues in the CDR3. CDR3 nucleotides: TGTGCCAGCAGTTCCGGAGCTTCGGGCACAGATACGCAGTATTTT. Amino acids: CASSSGASGTDTQYF.

This sequence joins TRBV28 and TRBJ1-1, with TRBD1 as a possible D gene (6 bases). The CDR3 loop spans 13 amino acids. The germline CDR1 and CDR2 sequences are MDHEN and SYDVKM. V shed 3 bases and J shed 4 bases, with 9 bases lying between them. Here the CDR3 reads CASSLQGSTEAFF. In nucleotides, the CDR3 is TGTGCCAGCAGTTTGCAGGGGTCCACTGAAGCTTTCTTT.

V usage is TRBV9 and J usage is TRBJ2-2; 7 bases fit TRBD1. Trimming cost V 3 bases and J 2 bases; bases outside gene matches: 10. The germline V gene encodes CDR1 SGDLS and CDR2 YYNGEE. This CDR3 comprises 17 residues. The CDR3 DNA is TGTGCCAGCAGCGAGACGACAGGGTTCCGTAACACCGGGGAGCTGTTTTTT. This gives the protein CASSETTGFRNTGELFF.

This chain connects TRBV7-9 to TRBJ1-2, with TRBD1 as a possible D gene (5 bases). Trimming stripped 1 base from V and 4 bases from J, with 22 bases between. The CDR3 sequence is 18 residues long. Looked up from germline, CDR1 is SEHNR and CDR2 is FQNEAQ (reference sequence). CDR3 sequence (DNA): TGTGCCAGCAGCTTAGATAGGCCAGCGAGGGGAATAACCTATGGCTACACCTTC. This sequence encodes CASSLDRPARGITYGYTF.

The DNA of the CDR3 is TGTGCCAGCAGCTCGGAGACAGCCACCGGGGAGCTGTTTTTT. The encoded protein is CASSSETATGELFF. The chain has TRBV7-9 and TRBJ2-2; possible D gene TRBD1, 5 bases. Trimming removed 4 bases at V and 4 bases at J, with 10 bases between. This CDR3 has 14 residues. Germline CDR1 and CDR2: SEHNR and FQNEAQ (reference sequence).

The genes are TRBV4-1 and TRBJ2-5; TRBD1 is a possible D gene (7 bases). The CDR3 covers 13 residues. The V gene's germline CDR1 is MGHRA and CDR2 YSYEKL. V gave up 8 bases and J gave up 5 bases, with 15 bases separating them. The CDR3 DNA reads TGCGCCAGCTCTGAGGGGGCGGGGGAGACCCAGTACTTC. Translating gives CASSEGAGETQYF.

This clone is a singleton in its sample. One junction end does not reproduce the germline sequence, and a read error may be involved. The rearrangement joins TRBV6-6 to TRBJ1-1; TRBD1 matches at 7 bases. CDR1 is MNHNY, CDR2 SVGAGI, per germline (reference sequence). This CDR3 is built from 11 residues. DNA for the CDR3: TGTGCCAGCAGTTACTCAGACAGGGCGGTTTTT. Translating it yields CASSYSDRAVF.

The chain combines TRBV6-6 with TRBJ2-7, with D perhaps TRBD2 (6 bases). V lost 5 bases to trimming and J lost 10 bases, with 12 bases between them. The germline V gene has CDR1 MNHNY and CDR2 SVGAGI (reference sequence). This CDR3 has 11 amino acids. The CDR3 here is CASSKTRLQYF. In nucleotides, the CDR3 is TGTGCCAGCAGTAAGACTAGGCTACAGTACTTC.

The rearrangement links TRBV5-6 to TRBJ1-1; TRBD1 agrees at 9 bases. V lost 4 bases, J lost 1 base, and 8 bases stayed unmatched. This CDR3 is 16 amino acids long. Germline V CDR1 and CDR2: SGHDT, YYEEEE. The CDR3 sequence: CASSPAPGQGNTEAFF. For the CDR3, the DNA is TGTGCCAGCAGCCCCGCCCCGGGACAGGGGAACACTGAAGCTTTCTTT.